A selection of T cell receptor beta chains follows, all from one sample in a study of blood T cell repertoires in COVID-19. The data were produced by immunoSEQ multiplex PCR, yet TCRdb's version contains in-frame clones alone and is incomplete. The profile shows around 52,000 clones, roughly nine tenths of them singletons. Specimen: peripheral blood. The receptors shown here come from a woman aged 80 or over with COVID-19, enrolled during active disease. The CDR3 runs from the conserved cysteine through the conserved F or W. The order of the fields is CDR3 DNA, CDR3 protein, clone size, V gene, J gene, D gene. A D gene is named only where the DNA matches it firmly. Size is stated for part of the rows, as once, few or many counts, or as a class when the clone is expanded.

TGTGCCAGCAGGGGACAGGGTTCTATTAATTCACCCCTCCACTTT	CASRGQGSINSPLHF	NA	TRBV27	TRBJ1-6	TRBD1
TGTGCCAGCTCACCCGGACAGGGGGCAGGCTACACCTTC	CASSPGQGAGYTF	once	TRBV18	TRBJ1-2	TRBD1
TGTGCCAGCAGCAGCGGGACATCCTATAATTCACCCCTCCACTTT	CASSSGTSYNSPLHF	NA	TRBV7-9	TRBJ1-6	NA
TGTGCCAGCTCACCCCGGACAGAGAATCAGCCCCAGCATTTT	CASSPRTENQPQHF	few	TRBV18	TRBJ1-5	NA
TGTGCCACCCTACCATCCGGGACAGGGGTGGAGACCCAGTACTTC	CATLPSGTGVETQYF	NA	TRBV2	TRBJ2-5	TRBD1
TGTGCCAGCTCACCACCACAACAGGGGAACACTGAAGCTTTCTTT	CASSPPQQGNTEAFF	NA	TRBV18	TRBJ1-1	NA
TGTGCCAGCAGTTTATCGGATAGGGGATATGATCAGCCCCAGCATTTT	CASSLSDRGYDQPQHF	NA	TRBV27	TRBJ1-5	NA
TGTGCCAGCAGGGAACTACTCCCGGGACAGGCTAACTATGGCTACACCTTC	CASRELLPGQANYGYTF	NA	TRBV6-1	TRBJ1-2	TRBD1
TGTGCCAGCAGCTTAGGTCCAGGAAACTATGGCTACACCTTC	CASSLGPGNYGYTF	few	TRBV7-6	TRBJ1-2	NA
TGTGCCAGCTCACCAACGGGATTCACAGATACGCAGTATTTT	CASSPTGFTDTQYF	NA	TRBV18	TRBJ2-3	NA
TGCGCCAGCAGCTCCCCGGGACAGGGCTATGGCTACACCTTC	CASSSPGQGYGYTF	NA	TRBV5-1	TRBJ1-2	TRBD1
TGTGCCTGGAGTCGGACAGACGGAGGCTACACCTTC	CAWSRTDGGYTF	NA	TRBV30	TRBJ1-2	NA
TGTGCCAGCAGCCAAGGTAGGAGGACAGGGAACTATGGCTACACCTTC	CASSQGRRTGNYGYTF	NA	TRBV3-1/TRBV3-2	TRBJ1-2	TRBD1
TGCGCCAGCAGTTCTTCCGGGACAGCCTCATCACCCCTCCACTTT	CASSSSGTASSPLHF	NA	TRBV10-2	TRBJ1-6	TRBD1
TGTGCCAGCAGCCAAGTGGGGATAGGGGCGTACGAGCAGTACTTC	CASSQVGIGAYEQYF	NA	TRBV3-1/TRBV3-2	TRBJ2-7	NA
TGTGCCAGCACCCCAGACAGGGCGAACACCGGGGAGCTGTTTTTT	CASTPDRANTGELFF	NA	TRBV7-3	TRBJ2-2	TRBD1
TGTGCCAGCAGGACTCCATCGAAGAACACTGAAGCTTTCTTT	CASRTPSKNTEAFF	NA	TRBV6-6	TRBJ1-1	NA
TGTGCCAGTAGTATAGAGAGGGGGCGCAGGGACACTGAAGCTTTCTTT	CASSIERGRRDTEAFF	NA	TRBV19	TRBJ1-1	TRBD1
TGTGCCAGCAGTCACCGGGAGGCGAACACCGGGGAGCTGTTTTTT	CASSHREANTGELFF	NA	TRBV2	TRBJ2-2	TRBD2
TGTGCCACCCTCCACCGACAGGGGGTGGACAATGAGCAGTTCTTC	CATLHRQGVDNEQFF	NA	TRBV5-6	TRBJ2-1	TRBD1
TGTGCCAGCAGCCAAACGGCGGGGGGTGAACTGTACCAAGAGACCCAGTACTTC	CASSQTAGGELYQETQYF	NA	TRBV3-1/TRBV3-2	TRBJ2-5	TRBD2
TGTGCCATCAGTGAGTATGCCGACAGGGCCAATGAGCAGTTCTTC	CAISEYADRANEQFF	NA	TRBV10-3	TRBJ2-1	TRBD1
TGTGCCAGCAGTGAAGGAAGGGGTGGACAGGGGGTAGAGAAGCAGTTCTTC	CASSEGRGGQGVEKQFF	NA	TRBV6-1	TRBJ2-1	TRBD1
TGTGCCAGCAGCCCCGACAGGGTTAACACCGGGGAGCTGTTTTTT	CASSPDRVNTGELFF	NA	TRBV7-3	TRBJ2-2	TRBD1
TGTGCCAGCAGCTTGGAACCAGGGTCCTACGAGCAGTACTTC	CASSLEPGSYEQYF	few	TRBV5-8	TRBJ2-7	NA
TGTGCCAGCAGTGAAGGGTCAGGGCGAATATATGGCTACACCTTC	CASSEGSGRIYGYTF	NA	TRBV6-1	TRBJ1-2	NA
TGTGCCAGCAGCGCGGGGACAGGCACCAGCACTGAAGCTTTCTTT	CASSAGTGTSTEAFF	NA	TRBV9	TRBJ1-1	TRBD1
TGTGCCAGCAGCTTAGGAGGAAAACTCTCTGGAAACACCATATATTTT	CASSLGGKLSGNTIYF	NA	TRBV7-2	TRBJ1-3	NA
TGTGCCAGCACAAGACAGCTCTACAATGAGCAGTTCTTC	CASTRQLYNEQFF	once	TRBV6-5	TRBJ2-1	NA
TGTGCCAGCAGAACAGGGGGTATGGGGCTAACAACTGAAGCTTTCTTT	CASRTGGMGLTTEAFF	NA	TRBV5-6	TRBJ1-1	TRBD1
TGTGCCAGCAGCTCCGGGACTAGTAGCACCGGGGAGCTGTTTTTT	CASSSGTSSTGELFF	NA	TRBV6-2/TRBV6-3	TRBJ2-2	TRBD2
TGTGCCAGCAGTCTCCGATCGGGGGTATCCTCTGGAAACACCATATATTTT	CASSLRSGVSSGNTIYF	NA	TRBV6-6	TRBJ1-3	NA
TGTGCCAGCAGATCCGAACAGGGTAGATCCTATGGCTACACCTTC	CASRSEQGRSYGYTF	NA	TRBV6-5	TRBJ1-2	NA
TGTGCCAGCAGCCAGGCCGGAGGGCATCAGCCCCAGCATTTT	CASSQAGGHQPQHF	NA	TRBV3-1/TRBV3-2	TRBJ1-5	NA
TGTGCCAGCAGCCCCGGGACAGGGGGGTTAAGCGTCCTGACTTTC	CASSPGTGGLSVLTF	NA	TRBV7-6	TRBJ2-6	TRBD1
TGTGCCAGCAGGTCCTTCCCGGCGGCCACAGATACGCAGTATTTT	CASRSFPAATDTQYF	NA	TRBV7-2	TRBJ2-3	NA
TGTGCCAGTACCCCAGGGGGCGAAGCTGGAAACACCATATATTTT	CASTPGGEAGNTIYF	NA	TRBV19	TRBJ1-3	TRBD1
TGCGCCAGCAGCTCCGGGAACCACGACGAGCAGTACTTC	CASSSGNHDEQYF	NA	TRBV5-1	TRBJ2-7	NA
TGTGCCAGCAGCCCTGACAGCGTCTATGGCTACACCTTC	CASSPDSVYGYTF	NA	TRBV7-9	TRBJ1-2	NA
TGTGCCAGCAGCTTAGACAGATCATATGGCTACACCTTC	CASSLDRSYGYTF	NA	TRBV11-2	TRBJ1-2	NA
TGCGCCTCAAGCCCGGGACTAGCGTCAGATACGCAGTATTTT	CASSPGLASDTQYF	NA	TRBV10-1	TRBJ2-3	TRBD2
TGTGCCAGCAGCTTGCAGGGGGCTAATGAAAAACTGTTTTTT	CASSLQGANEKLFF	few	TRBV5-4	TRBJ1-4	TRBD1
TGTGCCAGCAGCCCGGGGGGTCAGCCCCAGCATTTT	CASSPGGQPQHF	NA	TRBV3-1/TRBV3-2	TRBJ1-5	NA
TGTGCCAGCAGCTTGCCGGGAGAGCGGGGGGACTCCTACGAGCAGTACTTC	CASSLPGERGDSYEQYF	NA	TRBV7-2	TRBJ2-7	TRBD2
TGCAGTGCTAGTCGGGGGTTGGGCACAGATACGCAGTATTTT	CSASRGLGTDTQYF	NA	TRBV20-1	TRBJ2-3	NA
TGTGCCAGCAGCAGGGACAGGGGCATCACCGGGGAGCTGTTTTTT	CASSRDRGITGELFF	NA	TRBV9	TRBJ2-2	TRBD1
TGTGCTAGTGGTTTACAGGGGGGTAGCACCGGGGAGCTGTTTTTT	CASGLQGGSTGELFF	NA	TRBV12-5	TRBJ2-2	TRBD1
TGCGCCAGCAGCATCATCGGGACTAGCGGGGGGACCTCGAACACCGGGGAGCTGTTTTTT	CASSIIGTSGGTSNTGELFF	NA	TRBV5-1	TRBJ2-2	TRBD2
TGTGCCAGCAGCTCACTTCGCTTGGGGAGTGAGCAGTTCTTC	CASSSLRLGSEQFF	once	TRBV5-5	TRBJ2-1	NA
TGCAGCGCTCGACAGGGAGCTAACTATGGCTACACCTTC	CSARQGANYGYTF	NA	TRBV29-1	TRBJ1-2	TRBD1
TGTGCCATCAGGAAAGGGGGGGAGAGCAATCAGCCCCAGCATTTT	CAIRKGGESNQPQHF	NA	TRBV10-3	TRBJ1-5	NA
TGTGCCAGCAGTGGGGTGAAAGGGAGGGGAGGAACCGGGGAGCTGTTTTTT	CASSGVKGRGGTGELFF	NA	TRBV6-1	TRBJ2-2	TRBD2
TGTGCCAGCAGCCGGGTCTCTTACGAGCAGTACTTC	CASSRVSYEQYF	NA	TRBV5-6	TRBJ2-7	NA
TGTGCCAGTAGAGGACAGATGGAGACCCAGTACTTC	CASRGQMETQYF	NA	TRBV19	TRBJ2-5	NA
TGTGCCAGCAGCTTGTTGAACGGGGAACCGAACACTGAAGCTTTCTTT	CASSLLNGEPNTEAFF	NA	TRBV5-6	TRBJ1-1	NA